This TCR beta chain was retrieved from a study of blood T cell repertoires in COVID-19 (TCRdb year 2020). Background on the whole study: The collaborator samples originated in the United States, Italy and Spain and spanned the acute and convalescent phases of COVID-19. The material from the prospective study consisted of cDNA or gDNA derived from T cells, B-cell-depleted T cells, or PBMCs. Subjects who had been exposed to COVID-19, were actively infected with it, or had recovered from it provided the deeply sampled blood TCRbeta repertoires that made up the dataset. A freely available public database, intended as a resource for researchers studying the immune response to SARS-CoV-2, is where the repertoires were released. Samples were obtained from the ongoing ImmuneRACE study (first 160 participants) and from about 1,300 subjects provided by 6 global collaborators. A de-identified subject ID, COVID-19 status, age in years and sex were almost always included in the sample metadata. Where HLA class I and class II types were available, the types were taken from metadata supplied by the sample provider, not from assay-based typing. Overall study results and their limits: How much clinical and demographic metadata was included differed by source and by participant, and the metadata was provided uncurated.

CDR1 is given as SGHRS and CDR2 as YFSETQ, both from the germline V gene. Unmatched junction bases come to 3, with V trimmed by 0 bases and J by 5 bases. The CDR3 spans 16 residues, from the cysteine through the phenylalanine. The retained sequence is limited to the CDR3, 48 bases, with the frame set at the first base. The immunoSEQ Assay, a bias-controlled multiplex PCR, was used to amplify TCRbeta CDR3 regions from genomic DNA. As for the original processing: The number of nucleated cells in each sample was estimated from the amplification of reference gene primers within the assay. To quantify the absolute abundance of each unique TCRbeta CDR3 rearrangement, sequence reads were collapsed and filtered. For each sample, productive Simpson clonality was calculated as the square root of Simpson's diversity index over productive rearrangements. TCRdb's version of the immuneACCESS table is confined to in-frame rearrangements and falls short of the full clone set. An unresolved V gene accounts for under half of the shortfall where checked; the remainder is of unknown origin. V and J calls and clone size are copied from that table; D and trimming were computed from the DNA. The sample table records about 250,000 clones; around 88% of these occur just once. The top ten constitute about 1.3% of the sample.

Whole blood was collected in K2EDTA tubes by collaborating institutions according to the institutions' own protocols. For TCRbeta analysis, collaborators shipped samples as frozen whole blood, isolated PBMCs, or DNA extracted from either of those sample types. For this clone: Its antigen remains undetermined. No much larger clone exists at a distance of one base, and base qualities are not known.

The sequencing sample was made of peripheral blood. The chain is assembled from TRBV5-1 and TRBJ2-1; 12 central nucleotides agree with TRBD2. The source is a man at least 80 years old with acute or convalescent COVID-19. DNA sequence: TGCGCCAGCAGCTTGGCTAGCGGGGGGGCCCACAATGAGCAGTTCTTC. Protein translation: CASSLASGGAHNEQFF.